The 24 T cell receptor beta chains below come from one sample, sequenced in a study of T cell responses to AZD1222 COVID-19 vaccine. Repertoires were generated with immunoSEQ multiplex PCR, while TCRdb's copy carries only in-frame clones and drops some. Of 95,000 to 150,000 clones listed, about nine tenths were seen once; the top ten hold 0.95% to 1.5%. The source material was peripheral blood, sampled on day 0 of AZD1222 vaccination. The receptors shown here come from an adult in good health.

The sample holds one count of this clone. The chain recombines TRBV19 with TRBJ2-3, with 7 bases fitting TRBD1. Germline V CDR1 and CDR2: LNHDA, SQIVND (reference sequence). The CDR3 is 16 residues long. With 1 base clipped from V and 5 bases from J, the junction kept 9 bases outside the gene matches. The CDR3 DNA reads as TGTGCCAGTAGTATAGCCCCAGACAGGGCTCTAGATACGCAGTATTTT. Encoded protein: CASSIAPDRALDTQYF. The variable domain in full, with the rest retrieved from reference TRBV19 and TRBJ2-3, is DGGITQSPKYLFRKEGQNVTLSCEQNLNHDAMYWYRQDPGQGLRLIYYSQIVNDFQKGDIAEGYSVSREKKESFPLTVTSAQKNPTAFYLCASSIAPDRALDTQYFGPGTRLTVL.

J is TRBJ1-3 and V is TRBV5-5, with a tentative D call TRBD1 (5 bases). With 0 bases removed from V and 0 bases from J, the gap between germline ends came to 13 bases. CDR1 is SGHKS and CDR2 is YYEKEE in the germline V gene (reference sequence). The CDR3 runs 17 residues. CDR3 sequence: CASSLAWGDFSGNTIYF. CDR3 DNA sequence: TGTGCCAGCAGCTTGGCCTGGGGGGACTTCTCTGGAAACACCATATATTTT.

The chain couples TRBV19 to TRBJ1-1; D is unclear. Trimming removed 5 bases from V and 0 bases from J, with 19 bases in between. CDR1 and CDR2 (germline): LNHDA, SQIVND (reference sequence). The CDR3 spans 17 residues. The CDR3 protein is CASSSTRGPRVNTEAFF. The CDR3 DNA follows: TGTGCCAGTAGTTCAACTCGTGGGCCGAGGGTGAACACTGAAGCTTTCTTT.

The rearrangement links TRBV29-1 to TRBJ2-7; the D gene is possibly TRBD1 (5 bases). V lost 4 bases and J lost 3, with 13 bases in between. Germline lookup yields CDR1 SQVTM and CDR2 ANQGSEA. CDR3 length: 13 residues. CDR3 coding DNA: TGCAGCGTTGGAGGCAGACAGAACTACGAGCAGTACTTC. Its protein is CSVGGRQNYEQYF.

The V gene is TRBV12-3 or TRBV12-4, the J gene TRBJ1-2; unclear D gene. The length of the CDR3 is 11 residues. Trimming stripped 8 bases from V and 8 bases from J, with 12 bases between. In nucleotides, the CDR3 is TGTGCCAGCGGGTACGCGGGGGGCTACACCTTC. Translating it yields CASGYAGGYTF.

The V and J genes are TRBV21-1 and TRBJ1-2. TRBV21-1 is a pseudogene. CDR3 length: 16 residues. The CDR3, as DNA: TGTGCCAGCAGCAAAGGGAGGAGAATTACTAACTATGGCTACACCTTC. This codes for CASSKGRRITNYGYTF.

The chain uses TRBV6-5 and TRBJ1-1, with unresolved D. Germline CDR1 MNHEY, CDR2 SVGAGI. This CDR3 is built from 14 residues. Trimming removed 7 bases at V and 5 bases at J, with 17 bases between. As DNA, the CDR3 is TGTGCCAGCATTAGAGAAGCCGGGAGGACTGAAGCTTTCTTT. The encoded protein is CASIREAGRTEAFF.

The rearrangement links TRBV6-2 or TRBV6-3 to TRBJ2-6; D perhaps matches TRBD1 (6 bases). Per germline, CDR1 MNHEY and CDR2 SVGEGT. The V end lost 0 bases, the J end lost 0 bases, and 15 bases lay between the germline ends. CDR3 length: 19 amino acids. For the CDR3, the DNA is TGTGCCAGCAGTTACTCGGGTTGGGGGCCCCACTCTGGGGCCAACGTCCTGACTTTC. The encoded protein is CASSYSGWGPHSGANVLTF.

The chain employs TRBV2 and TRBJ1-2; D possibly corresponds to TRBD1 (5 bases). The CDR3 loop spans 13 amino acids. Germline V gives CDR1 SNHLY, CDR2 FYNNEI. Between the trimmed V and J ends, which lost 7 bases and 8 bases, there was a span of 17 bases. This CDR3 reads CASNSDWDGGYTF. Here the CDR3 DNA reads TGTGCCAGCAATTCAGATTGGGACGGCGGCTACACCTTC. Using reference TRBV2 and TRBJ1-2 for the parts outside the CDR3, the full variable domain is EPEVTQTPSHQVTQMGQEVILRCVPISNHLYFYWYRQILGQKVEFLVSFYNNEISEKSEIFDDQFSVERPDGSNFTLKIRSTKLEDSAMYFCASNSDWDGGYTFGSGTRLTVV.

The chain employs TRBV7-6 and TRBJ2-1, with 7 positions matching TRBD2. CDR3 length: 15 residues. V lost 2 bases and J lost 2; bases outside the gene matches: 3. Looked up from germline, CDR1 is SGHVS and CDR2 is FNYEAQ. This CDR3 reads CASSLTAGPYNEQFF. The CDR3 DNA sequence: TGTGCCAGCAGCTTAACAGCGGGGCCCTACAATGAGCAGTTCTTC.

The chain carries TRBV11-2 and TRBJ1-4; no clear D gene. Between the trimmed V and J ends, which lost 5 bases and 6 bases, there was a span of 19 bases. The CDR3 spans 16 residues. The germline gives CDR1 SGHAT, CDR2 FQNNGV. The CDR3 region is CASSLPPRVGDEKLFF. The CDR3, as DNA: TGTGCCAGCAGCCTACCACCCCGGGTTGGGGATGAAAAACTGTTTTTT.

CDR3 residues: CASRVSGTYSPLHF. The CDR3 region has the DNA TGTGCCAGCCGAGTCTCCGGGACCTATTCACCCCTCCACTTT. The chain couples TRBV3-1 (or the pseudogene TRBV3-2) to TRBJ1-6, with TRBD1 as a possible D gene (5 bases). Germline CDR1 LGHDT, CDR2 YNNKEL (reference sequence). CDR3 length equals 14 residues. Between the trimmed V and J ends, which lost 8 bases and 8 bases, there was a span of 16 bases.

The V call is TRBV5-6, the J call TRBJ1-4; D is uncertain. Germline V gives CDR1 SGHDT, CDR2 YYEEEE. The germline V and J ends were trimmed by 0 bases and 0 bases, with 6 bases remaining between them. This CDR3 region has 15 residues. CDR3 DNA: TGTGCCAGCAGCTTGGTCCACGCAACTAATGAAAAACTGTTTTTT. Protein: CASSLVHATNEKLFF.

The J gene is TRBJ2-1, the V gene TRBV24-1; TRBD2 aligns across 12 bases. Losses at the gene ends were 4 bases for V and 4 bases for J; bases not matched to a gene: 4. The CDR3 has 16 residues. CDR1 is KGHDR and CDR2 is SFDVKD in the germline V gene. CDR3 in amino acids: CATSDRTSGTYNEQFF. The DNA of the CDR3 is TGTGCCACCAGTGACCGGACTAGCGGGACTTACAATGAGCAGTTCTTC.

This chain connects TRBV7-8 to TRBJ2-7; TRBD1 agrees at 8 bases. The junction had 11 bases not matched to a gene; V was cut back by 1 base and J by 6 bases. CDR3 length: 16 amino acids. Germline loops: CDR1 SGHVS, CDR2 FQNEAQ. CDR3 DNA: TGTGCCAGCAGCTTAGGTGGACAGGGCATATTCGGCGAGCAGTACTTC. Translation gives CASSLGGQGIFGEQYF.

The CDR3 region has the DNA TGTGCCAGCACCCCGGACATAACTGGCTACACCTTC. The encoded protein is CASTPDITGYTF. This rearrangement joins TRBV7-9 to TRBJ1-2; TRBD1 is a possible D gene (5 bases). This CDR3 contains 12 residues. Trimming took off 7 bases at V and 7 bases at J, with 13 bases between the two ends. Germline CDR1 is SEHNR and CDR2 is FQNEAQ (reference sequence).

The chain combines TRBV20-1 with TRBJ2-5, with D possibly matching TRBD1 (6 bases). V was cut by 3 bases and J by 1 base, with 9 bases left in between. There are 13 residues in the CDR3. Germline V gene sequence: CDR1 DFQATT, CDR2 SNEGSKA (reference sequence). CDR3 DNA: TGCAGTGCTAGTCAGGGGATCCAAGAGACCCAGTACTTC. This codes for CSASQGIQETQYF.

V is TRBV20-1 and J is TRBJ1-1, with D uncertain. The CDR3 spans 11 residues. The germline CDR1 and CDR2 sequences are DFQATT and SNEGSKA (reference sequence). Trimming removed 4 bases at V and 7 bases at J, with 10 bases between. The CDR3 nucleotides read TGCAGTGCTAAGTCGATAATTGAAGCTTTCTTT. This gives the protein CSAKSIIEAFF.

V is TRBV7-9 and J is TRBJ1-1; D is unresolved. There are 12 residues in the CDR3. V shed 4 bases and J shed 4 bases, with 7 bases lying between them. CDR1 is SEHNR and CDR2 is FQNEAQ in the germline V gene (reference sequence). CDR3 residues: CASSSGGTEAFF. The CDR3 DNA reads TGTGCCAGCAGCTCTGGAGGCACTGAAGCTTTCTTT.

The chain couples TRBV9 to TRBJ2-1; 7 nucleotides line up with TRBD1. Germline CDR1 and CDR2: SGDLS and YYNGEE. CDR3 length: 14 residues. Trimming cost V 3 bases and J 7 bases; bases outside gene matches: 7. CDR3 bases: TGTGCCAGCAGCGCACCCGACAGGGTTAATGAGCAGTTCTTC. Its translation is CASSAPDRVNEQFF.

This chain connects TRBV9 to TRBJ1-2, with 8 bases fitting TRBD1. This CDR3 is 16 amino acids long. Germline V gene data show CDR1 as SGDLS and CDR2 as YYNGEE. J gave up 4 bases and V 2 bases, and 10 bases lay outside the gene matches. The CDR3 bases are TGTGCCAGCAGCGTCCAACCAGTGACAGGGGCCTATGGCTACACCTTC. Residues: CASSVQPVTGAYGYTF.

The V gene is TRBV7-6, the J gene TRBJ1-1; the D is unclear. Trimming left V 5 bases short and J 3 bases short, with 16 bases between. This CDR3 has 15 residues. Germline V gene lookup returns CDR1 SGHVS and CDR2 FNYEAQ. The CDR3 here is CASSPRDTLYTEAFF. The CDR3 nucleotides read TGTGCCAGCAGCCCTCGTGACACCTTATACACTGAAGCTTTCTTT.

This clone was counted only a few times. The chain employs TRBV10-3 and TRBJ1-2; perhaps TRBD1 as D (5 bases). The V end lost 3 bases, the J end lost 8 bases, and 10 bases lay between the germline ends. The germline CDR1 and CDR2 sequences are ENHRY and SYGVKD. The CDR3 loop spans 12 amino acids. The CDR3 bases are TGTGCCATCAGTGACCAGACAGCAGGCTACACCTTC. It translates to CAISDQTAGYTF.

The J gene is TRBJ2-7, the V gene TRBV7-6; the D is unclear. The CDR3 totals 16 residues. Germline lookup yields CDR1 SGHVS and CDR2 FNYEAQ. V shed 2 bases and J shed 0 bases, with 14 bases lying between them. The CDR3 loop reads CASSLWDLESSYEQYF. In DNA form, the CDR3 reads TGTGCCAGCAGCTTATGGGATCTTGAGAGCTCCTACGAGCAGTACTTC.